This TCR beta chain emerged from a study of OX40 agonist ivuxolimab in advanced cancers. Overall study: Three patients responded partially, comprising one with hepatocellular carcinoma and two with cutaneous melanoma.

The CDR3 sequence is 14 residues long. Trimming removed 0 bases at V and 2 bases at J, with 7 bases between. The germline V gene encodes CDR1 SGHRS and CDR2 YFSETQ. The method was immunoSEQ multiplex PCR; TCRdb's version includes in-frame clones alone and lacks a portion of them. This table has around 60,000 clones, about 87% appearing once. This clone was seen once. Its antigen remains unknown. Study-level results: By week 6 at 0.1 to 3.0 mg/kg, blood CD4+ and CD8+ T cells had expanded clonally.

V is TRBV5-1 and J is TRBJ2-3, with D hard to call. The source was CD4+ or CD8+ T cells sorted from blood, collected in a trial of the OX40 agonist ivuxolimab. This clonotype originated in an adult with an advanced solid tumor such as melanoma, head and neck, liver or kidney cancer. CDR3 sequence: CASSLDGNTDTQYF. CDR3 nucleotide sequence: TGCGCCAGCAGCTTGGATGGCAACACAGATACGCAGTATTTT.